The rows below give T cell receptor beta chains drawn from one sample of a study of cytomegalovirus exposure and HLA in healthy donors. Sequencing used immunoSEQ multiplex PCR; TCRdb keeps in-frame clones, though not all of them. The sample holds 100,000 to 150,000 clones, just under 75% seen once. The specimen sequenced was PBMCs. Receptor source: a man aged 55 to 70 in good health and CMV-seropositive. CDR3s leave out the opening cysteine and the closing phenylalanine or tryptophan.

j_call	v_call	cdr3_aa
TRBJ2-2	TRBV5-4	ASSLARGPFTGELF
TRBJ2-1	TRBV7-8	ASSLVSGGTNSYNEQF
TRBJ2-1	TRBV7-3	ASSLFKEGEQF
TRBJ1-6	TRBV2	ATGENSPLH
TRBJ1-1	TRBV18	ASSRGQGSSGAF
TRBJ1-6	TRBV7-2	ASSLQGYNSPLH
TRBJ1-5	TRBV19	ASSIGTGGYQPQH
TRBJ2-7	TRBV5-6	ASIRSGTYEQY
TRBJ1-4	TRBV2	ASSVLEVGKLF
TRBJ1-5	TRBV5-1	ASSLDGGAGNQPQH
TRBJ2-1	TRBV5-1	ASSLGRDQVNEQF
TRBJ1-6	TRBV6-1	ASRYGTGANSPLH
TRBJ1-5	TRBV6-1	ASSGPDKYSNQPQH
TRBJ2-6	TRBV10-1	ASSVVSGANVLT
TRBJ2-1	TRBV9	ASSLLLGVGPQF
TRBJ1-5	TRBV14	ASSQGEGQPQH
TRBJ2-7	TRBV2	ASNGGQDYEQY
TRBJ2-1	TRBV19	ATTTRDRADNEQF
TRBJ1-4	TRBV6-1	ASSVGQGAFNEKLF
TRBJ2-3	TRBV30	AWSVHDTDTQY
TRBJ1-1	TRBV19	ASSIDQGAEAF
TRBJ2-1	TRBV9	ASSRNSGGSDEQF
TRBJ1-6	TRBV28	ASSEIDSYNSPLH
TRBJ1-1	TRBV5-1	ASSPYRDGTEAF
TRBJ1-6	TRBV30	AWGYPPRGPLH
TRBJ1-2	TRBV7-9	ASSLETGGSGYT
TRBJ1-1	TRBV28	ATRAGGTEAF
TRBJ2-1	TRBV5-1	ASSSGAGNSYNEQF
TRBJ2-7	TRBV5-6	ASSLGLAVYEQY
TRBJ1-4	TRBV4-1	ASSQGGGGVFEKLF
TRBJ1-2	TRBV19	ASSTLPRTGSNT
TRBJ1-1	TRBV10-3	ASTTGGSTEAF
TRBJ1-4	TRBV11-2	ASSLKRTGGSLNEKLF
TRBJ1-1	TRBV11-2	ASSRRSGVGGGTEAF
TRBJ2-5	TRBV7-3	ASSASLEETQY
TRBJ2-3	TRBV5-6	ASSTARRGTDTQY
TRBJ2-7	TRBV30	AWIPDGQKVLPYEQY
TRBJ1-4	TRBV30	AWSLAANEKLF
TRBJ1-5	TRBV6-1	ASSEGSGASNQPQH
TRBJ1-4	TRBV19	ASSAGQGPWDEKLF
TRBJ1-5	TRBV5-5	ASSLVPDSGQPQH
TRBJ2-1	TRBV5-1	ASGKTERRLYNEQF
TRBJ1-4	TRBV5-6	ASSWGSGRGEKLF
TRBJ2-7	TRBV10-3	AISEQGYEQY
TRBJ1-4	TRBV6-5	ASSYNGGIEEKLF
TRBJ2-5	TRBV6-5	ATSPREGGQETQY
TRBJ1-1	TRBV6-5	ASGTRDRGTEAF
TRBJ2-2	TRBV5-1	ASQGNGDIANTGALF
TRBJ2-3	TRBV11-2	ASSLVGLAGGGMWQY
TRBJ2-7	TRBV5-6	ASSLPPGGSYEQY
TRBJ1-6	TRBV28	ASSSILGTGGAGPLH
TRBJ1-3	TRBV7-9	ASSILGDTIY
TRBJ2-1	TRBV11-3	ASSLNFYNEQF
TRBJ1-5	TRBV5-1	ASSLGTPDQPQH